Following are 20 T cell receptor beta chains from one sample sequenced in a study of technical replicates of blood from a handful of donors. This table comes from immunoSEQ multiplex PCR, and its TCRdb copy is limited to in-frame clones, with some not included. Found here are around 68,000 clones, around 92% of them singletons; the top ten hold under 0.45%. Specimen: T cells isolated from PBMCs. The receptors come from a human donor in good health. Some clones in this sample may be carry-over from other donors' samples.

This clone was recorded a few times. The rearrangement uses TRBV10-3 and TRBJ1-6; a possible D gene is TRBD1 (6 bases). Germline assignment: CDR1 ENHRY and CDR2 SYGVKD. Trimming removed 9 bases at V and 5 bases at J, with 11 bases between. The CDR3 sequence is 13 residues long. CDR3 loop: CAIKGQNNSPLHF. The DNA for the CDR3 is TGTGCCATTAAAGGACAGAATAATTCACCCCTCCACTTT.

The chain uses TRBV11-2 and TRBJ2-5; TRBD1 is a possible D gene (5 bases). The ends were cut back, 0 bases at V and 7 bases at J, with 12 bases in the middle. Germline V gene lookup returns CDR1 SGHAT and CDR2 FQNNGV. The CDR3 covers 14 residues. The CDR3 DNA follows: TGTGCCAGCAGCTTAGAAGGGGCCCTAGGGACCCAGTACTTC. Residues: CASSLEGALGTQYF.

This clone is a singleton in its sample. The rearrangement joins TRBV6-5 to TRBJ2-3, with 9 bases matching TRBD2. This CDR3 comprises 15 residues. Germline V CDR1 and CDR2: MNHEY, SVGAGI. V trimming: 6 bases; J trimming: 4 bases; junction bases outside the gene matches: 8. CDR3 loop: CASRNSGSVADTQYF. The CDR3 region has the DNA TGTGCCAGCAGGAATAGCGGGAGTGTGGCAGATACGCAGTATTTT.

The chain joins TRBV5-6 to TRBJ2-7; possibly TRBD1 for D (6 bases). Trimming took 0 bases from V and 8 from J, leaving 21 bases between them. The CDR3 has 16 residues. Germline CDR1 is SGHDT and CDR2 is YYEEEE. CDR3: CASSLGGRGPPEKQYF. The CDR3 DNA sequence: TGTGCCAGCAGCTTGGGGGGGCGCGGGCCCCCTGAGAAGCAGTACTTC.

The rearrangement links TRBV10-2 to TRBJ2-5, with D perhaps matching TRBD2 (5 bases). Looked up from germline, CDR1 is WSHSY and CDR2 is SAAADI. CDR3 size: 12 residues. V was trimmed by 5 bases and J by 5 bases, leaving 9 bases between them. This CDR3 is CASSLSGETQYF. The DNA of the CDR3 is TGCGCCAGCAGTCTGTCGGGGGAGACCCAGTACTTC.

Here the CDR3 DNA reads TGTGCCAGCAGCTCGCGGACAGGGGAAGAGGCCTACGAGCAGTACTTC. This encodes CASSSRTGEEAYEQYF. The V call is TRBV11-1, the J call TRBJ2-7; TRBD1 matches 9 bases. The germline gives CDR1 SGHAT, CDR2 FQDESV (reference sequence). The CDR3 loop spans 16 amino acids. J was trimmed by 2 bases and V by 4 bases; bases with no gene match: 9.

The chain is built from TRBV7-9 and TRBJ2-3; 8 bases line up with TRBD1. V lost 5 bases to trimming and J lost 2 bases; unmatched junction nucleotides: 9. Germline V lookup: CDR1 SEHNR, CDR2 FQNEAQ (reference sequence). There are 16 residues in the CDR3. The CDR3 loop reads CASSPPPGQATDTQYF. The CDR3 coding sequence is TGTGCCAGCAGCCCCCCCCCGGGACAGGCCACAGATACGCAGTATTTT. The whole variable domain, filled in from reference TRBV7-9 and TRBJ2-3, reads DTGVSQNPRHKITKRGQNVTFRCDPISEHNRLYWYRQTLGQGPEFLTYFQNEAQLEKSRLLSDRFSAERPKGSFSTLEIQRTEQGDSAMYLCASSPPPGQATDTQYFGPGTRLTVL.

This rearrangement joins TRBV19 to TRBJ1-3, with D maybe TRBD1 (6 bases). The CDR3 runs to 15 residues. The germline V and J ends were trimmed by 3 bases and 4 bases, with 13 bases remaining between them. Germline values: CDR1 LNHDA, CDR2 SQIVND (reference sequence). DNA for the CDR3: TGTGCCAGTAGTATGACTTGGGGGCTCGGAAACACCATATATTTT. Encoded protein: CASSMTWGLGNTIYF.

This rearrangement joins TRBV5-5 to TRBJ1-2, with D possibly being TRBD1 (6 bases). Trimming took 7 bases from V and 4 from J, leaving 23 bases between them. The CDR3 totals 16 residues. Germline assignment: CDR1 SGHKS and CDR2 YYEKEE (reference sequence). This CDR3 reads CASDLGTRLTGYGYTF. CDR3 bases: TGTGCCAGCGACCTTGGGACTAGGTTGACAGGCTATGGCTACACCTTC.

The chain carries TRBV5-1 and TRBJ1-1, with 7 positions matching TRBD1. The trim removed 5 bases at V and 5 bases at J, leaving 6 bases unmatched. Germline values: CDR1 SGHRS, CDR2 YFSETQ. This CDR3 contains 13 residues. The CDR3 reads CASSWTGETEAFF. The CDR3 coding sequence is TGCGCCAGCAGTTGGACAGGAGAGACTGAAGCTTTCTTT.

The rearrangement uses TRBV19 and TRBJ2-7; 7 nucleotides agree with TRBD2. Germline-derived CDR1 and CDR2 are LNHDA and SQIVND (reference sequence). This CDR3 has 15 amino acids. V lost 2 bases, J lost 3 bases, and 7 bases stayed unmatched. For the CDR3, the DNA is TGTGCCAGTAGTATATCCCCATGGGGGGGCTACGAGCAGTACTTC. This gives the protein CASSISPWGGYEQYF.

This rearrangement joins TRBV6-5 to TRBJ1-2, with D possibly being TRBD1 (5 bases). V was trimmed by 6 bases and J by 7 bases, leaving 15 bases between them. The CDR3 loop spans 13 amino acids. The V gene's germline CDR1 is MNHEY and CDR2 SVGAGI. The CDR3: CASRAGRVAGYTF. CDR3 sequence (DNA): TGTGCCAGCAGAGCGGGCAGGGTGGCTGGCTACACCTTC.

This chain's CDR3 is CATSRDAGRAGELFF. CDR3 DNA sequence: TGTGCCACCAGCAGAGATGCGGGGAGGGCCGGGGAGCTGTTTTTT. J is TRBJ2-2 and V is TRBV15, with 7 bases fitting TRBD2. Trimming cost V 0 bases and J 6 bases; bases outside gene matches: 4. The CDR3 runs to 15 residues. The germline V gene encodes CDR1 LNHNV and CDR2 YYDKDF (reference sequence).

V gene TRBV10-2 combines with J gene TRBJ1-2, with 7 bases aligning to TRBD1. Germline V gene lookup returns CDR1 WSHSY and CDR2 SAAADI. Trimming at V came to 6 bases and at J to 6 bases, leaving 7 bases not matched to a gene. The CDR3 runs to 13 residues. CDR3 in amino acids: CASRSTGEDGYTF. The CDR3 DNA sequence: TGCGCCAGCAGATCAACAGGGGAGGATGGCTACACCTTC.

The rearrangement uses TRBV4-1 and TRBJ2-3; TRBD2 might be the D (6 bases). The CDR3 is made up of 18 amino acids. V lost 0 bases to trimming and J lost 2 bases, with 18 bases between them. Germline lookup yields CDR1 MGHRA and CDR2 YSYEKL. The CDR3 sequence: CASSQDGGVAAVTDTQYF. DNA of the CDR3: TGCGCCAGCAGCCAAGATGGTGGGGTAGCGGCAGTCACAGATACGCAGTATTTT.

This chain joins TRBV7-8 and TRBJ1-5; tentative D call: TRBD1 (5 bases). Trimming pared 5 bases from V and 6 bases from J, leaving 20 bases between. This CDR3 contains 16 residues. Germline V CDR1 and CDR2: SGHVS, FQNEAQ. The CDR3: CASSPPGGGRGQPQHF. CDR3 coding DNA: TGTGCCAGCAGCCCGCCGGGGGGGGGTCGAGGTCAGCCCCAGCATTTT.

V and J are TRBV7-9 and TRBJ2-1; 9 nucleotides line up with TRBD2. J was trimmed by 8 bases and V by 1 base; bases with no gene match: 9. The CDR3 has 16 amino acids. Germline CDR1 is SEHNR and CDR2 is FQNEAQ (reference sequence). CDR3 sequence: CASSLGVSGGKDEQFF. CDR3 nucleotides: TGTGCCAGCAGCTTAGGGGTTAGCGGGGGTAAGGATGAGCAGTTCTTC.

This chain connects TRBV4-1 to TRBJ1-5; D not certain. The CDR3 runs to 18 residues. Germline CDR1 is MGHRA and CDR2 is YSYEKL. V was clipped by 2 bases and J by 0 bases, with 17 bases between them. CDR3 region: CASSQSYSGKDSNQPQHF. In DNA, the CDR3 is TGCGCCAGCAGCCAATCCTATTCAGGAAAAGATAGCAATCAGCCCCAGCATTTT.

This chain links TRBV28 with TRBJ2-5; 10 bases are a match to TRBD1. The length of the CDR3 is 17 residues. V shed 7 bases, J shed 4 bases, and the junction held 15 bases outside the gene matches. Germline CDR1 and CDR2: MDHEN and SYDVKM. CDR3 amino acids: CASIGDRGRLRGETQYF. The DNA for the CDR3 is TGTGCCAGCATCGGTGACAGGGGGCGTCTCAGGGGAGAGACCCAGTACTTC.

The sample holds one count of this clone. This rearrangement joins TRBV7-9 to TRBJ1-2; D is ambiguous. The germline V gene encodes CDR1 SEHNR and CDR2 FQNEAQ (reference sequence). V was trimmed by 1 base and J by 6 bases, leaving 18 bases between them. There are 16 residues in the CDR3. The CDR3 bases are TGTGCCAGCAGCTTAGTCAGTCGGACCCTAGCGAATGGCTACACCTTC. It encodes CASSLVSRTLANGYTF.